The 29 T cell receptor beta chains below come from one sample, sequenced in a study of T-cell reconstitution after alpha-beta-depleted transplantation in children. The TCRbeta library was prepared with unique molecular identifiers. Using its own MiXCR run on the PCR reads, TCRdb lists one record per CDR3 protein. The top ten hold less than 5% of the sample, which has approximately 590,000 distinct CDR3 sequences, about 10% seen once. The specimen comprised PBMCs from the stem cell graft donor, sampled from the stem cell graft. The receptors derive from a human donor who donated a stem cell graft to a child with acute myeloid leukemia.

This clonotype was detected a few times. The chain employs TRBV29-1 and TRBJ2-1, with a tentative D call TRBD2 (6 bases). Germline V gene data show CDR1 as SQVTM and CDR2 as ANQGSEA. CDR3 length: 13 amino acids. V lost 5 bases, J lost 3 bases, and 11 bases lay in between. The CDR3 spells CSVSSGVYNEQFF. CDR3 coding DNA: TGCAGCGTTAGTAGCGGAGTCTACAATGAGCAGTTCTTC.

The chain is built from TRBV20-1 and TRBJ1-3; weak D call: TRBD1 (6 bases). With 0 bases removed from V and 0 bases from J, the gap between germline ends came to 18 bases. CDR1 and CDR2 from the germline V gene are DFQATT and SNEGSKA (reference sequence). The CDR3 consists of 18 residues. In nucleotides, the CDR3 is TGCAGTGCTAGAGATTACTGGGACAACAAAGGCTCTGGAAACACCATATATTTT. Protein product: CSARDYWDNKGSGNTIYF.

V gene TRBV6-5 combines with J gene TRBJ2-3; a weak D match, TRBD1 (5 bases). V was trimmed by 2 bases and J by 2 bases, leaving 8 bases between them. The CDR3 is 14 residues long. Germline loops: CDR1 MNHEY, CDR2 SVGAGI. Written as DNA, the CDR3 is TGTGCCAGCAGTTACAACAGGTACACAGATACGCAGTATTTT. Residues: CASSYNRYTDTQYF.

This clonotype was observed a handful of times. The chain combines TRBV29-1 with TRBJ2-7, with 8 bases fitting TRBD2. After removal of 5 bases from V and 0 bases from J, the junction contained 3 bases not matched to a gene. CDR3 length equals 13 residues. The V gene's germline CDR1 is SQVTM and CDR2 ANQGSEA. CDR3 sequence: CSVSSGSSYEQYF. The DNA for the CDR3 is TGCAGCGTTTCAAGCGGGAGCTCCTACGAGCAGTACTTC.

A remark on this clonotype: A much larger clone lies one base from this, so it may be a read error. This chain connects TRBV14 to TRBJ2-1; D is unresolved. Per germline, CDR1 SGHDN and CDR2 FVKESK. CDR3 length: 17 amino acids. CDR3 amino acids: CASSQGIGPRSYNELFF. As DNA, the CDR3 is TGTGCCAGCAGCCAAGGAATCGGGCCCCGCTCCTACAATGAGCTGTTCTTC. Combining the CDR3 with reference TRBV14 and TRBJ2-1 gives the whole variable domain EAGVTQFPSHSVIEKGQTVTLRCDPISGHDNLYWYRRVMGKEIKFLLHFVKESKQDESGMPNNRFLAERTGGTYSTLKVQPAELEDSGVYFCASSQGIGPRSYNELFFGPGTRLTVL.

CDR3 coding DNA: TGTGCCAGCAGCTTAGGGTGGACAGGGAATTCGGATACGCAGTATTTT. Encoded protein: CASSLGWTGNSDTQYF. The chain is built from TRBV7-9 and TRBJ2-3, with 8 bases lining up with TRBD1. Germline V gene data show CDR1 as SEHNR and CDR2 as FQNEAQ (reference sequence). The V gene end was trimmed by 1 base and the J gene end by 6 bases; junction bases not matched to a gene: 9. The CDR3 is 16 residues long.

This clonotype was observed a few times. This chain uses TRBV20-1 with TRBJ2-3, with 8 bases aligning to TRBD2. V trimming: 1 base; J trimming: 1 base; junction bases outside the gene matches: 10. Per germline, CDR1 DFQATT and CDR2 SNEGSKA (reference sequence). The CDR3 has 17 amino acids. CDR3 protein: CSARGPPGGPRTDTQYF. The CDR3 region has the DNA TGCAGTGCTAGAGGCCCCCCGGGAGGGCCCCGCACAGATACGCAGTATTTT.

This clonotype appeared a few times. The V call is TRBV7-2, the J call TRBJ2-3; 8 nucleotides align to TRBD1. The junction had 5 bases not matched to a gene; V was cut back by 2 bases and J by 4 bases. This CDR3 is built from 15 residues. The germline V gene has CDR1 SGHTA and CDR2 FQGNSA. CDR3 nucleotide sequence: TGTGCCAGCAGCTTAAGTGGACAGGGCCCAGATACGCAGTATTTT. It translates to CASSLSGQGPDTQYF.

This clonotype was recorded many times. The chain carries TRBV20-1 and TRBJ2-1; 10 bases are a match to TRBD2. The V gene end was trimmed by 4 bases and the J gene end by 3 bases; junction bases not matched to a gene: 12. This CDR3 spans 17 amino acids. From germline, CDR1 is DFQATT and CDR2 SNEGSKA (reference sequence). The CDR3 here is CSATDLSGRFLYNEQFF. For the CDR3, the DNA is TGCAGTGCTACCGATCTTAGCGGGAGGTTCCTCTACAATGAGCAGTTCTTC.

V usage is TRBV28 and J usage is TRBJ1-2; 10 bases fit TRBD1. The germline gives CDR1 MDHEN, CDR2 SYDVKM. This CDR3 region has 15 residues. With V trimmed by 3 bases and J by 6 bases, 7 bases remained unmatched. In nucleotides, the CDR3 is TGTGCCAGCAGTTTGACAGGGGGCCTTACCCATGGCTACACCTTC. The encoded protein is CASSLTGGLTHGYTF.

The chain has TRBV30 and TRBJ2-3, with 13 positions matching TRBD2. Germline V gene sequence: CDR1 GTSNPN, CDR2 SVGIG (reference sequence). This CDR3 has 14 amino acids. With 5 bases clipped from V and 4 bases from J, the junction kept 3 bases outside the gene matches. The CDR3 region is CAWDTSGRADTQYF. The CDR3 DNA reads TGTGCCTGGGACACTAGCGGGAGGGCAGATACGCAGTATTTT.

This clonotype was seen at least ten times. This sequence joins TRBV10-3 and TRBJ2-7, with D uncertain. Germline CDR1 reads ENHRY; CDR2 reads SYGVKD. The germline V and J ends were trimmed by 0 bases and 4 bases, with 10 bases remaining between them. The CDR3 length is 14 residues. In nucleotides, the CDR3 is TGTGCCATCAGTGAGTCCGGGCCGGAGTACGAGCAGTACTTC. It yields the protein CAISESGPEYEQYF.

The chain carries TRBV28 and TRBJ1-1; 9 nucleotides align to TRBD1. This CDR3 has 16 amino acids. The junction had 11 bases not matched to a gene; V was cut back by 8 bases and J by 1 base. The germline V gene encodes CDR1 MDHEN and CDR2 SYDVKM. The CDR3 DNA sequence: TGTGCCAGCCTTGACAGGGGGAAGGTAGGGAACACTGAAGCTTTCTTT. Translating it yields CASLDRGKVGNTEAFF.

This clonotype was picked up many times. The chain combines TRBV6-5 with TRBJ2-7, with a tentative D call TRBD2 (5 bases). Germline lookup yields CDR1 MNHEY and CDR2 SVGAGI. The CDR3 length is 12 residues. V was cut by 6 bases and J by 3 bases, with 9 bases left in between. CDR3 coding DNA: TGTGCCAGCAGGGAAAGCGGCTACGAGCAGTACTTC. Translating it yields CASRESGYEQYF.

This chain uses TRBV27 with TRBJ2-2; 8 nucleotides agree with TRBD1. CDR1 is MNHEY, CDR2 SMNVEV, per germline (reference sequence). CDR3 length: 17 residues. V was pared by 6 bases and J by 2 bases, with 11 bases of the junction left unmatched. The CDR3 DNA follows: TGTGCCAGCAGCCGACCTTTAGGACAGGGAAACACCGGGGAGCTGTTTTTT. It yields the protein CASSRPLGQGNTGELFF.

This clonotype occurred a few times. V usage is TRBV7-3 and J usage is TRBJ2-1, with TRBD1 matching 9 bases. The CDR3 loop spans 15 amino acids. Trimming took 7 bases from V and 6 from J; bases not matched to a gene: 10. Per germline, CDR1 SGHTA and CDR2 FQGTGA. In DNA form, the CDR3 reads TGTGCCAGCACAATCGGGACAGGGTTATTCAATGAGCAGTTCTTC. Protein sequence: CASTIGTGLFNEQFF.

This clonotype was counted a few times. The V and J genes are TRBV7-9 and TRBJ2-7; 7 nucleotides align to TRBD2. Germline V CDR1 and CDR2: SEHNR, FQNEAQ (reference sequence). The CDR3 spans 15 residues. V lost 5 bases and J lost 0; bases outside the gene matches: 7. CDR3 in DNA: TGTGCCAGCAGCGGATGGAGCGGGGCCTCCTACGAGCAGTACTTC. Encoded protein: CASSGWSGASYEQYF.

The chain has TRBV2 and TRBJ2-7; 10 nucleotides match TRBD2. This CDR3 spans 15 amino acids. CDR1 SNHLY and CDR2 FYNNEI come from the germline V gene. Trimming removed 10 bases from V and 0 bases from J; junction bases left unmatched: 9. Written as DNA, the CDR3 is TGTGCCACTCACCGGACTAGCGGATCCTCCTACGAGCAGTACTTC. Translating it yields CATHRTSGSSYEQYF.

This clonotype has ten or more counts. V usage is TRBV6-1 and J usage is TRBJ1-1; 10 bases fit TRBD1. The germline gives CDR1 MNHNS, CDR2 SASEGT. Losses at the gene ends were 6 bases for V and 5 bases for J; bases not matched to a gene: 6. The CDR3 sequence is 14 residues long. CDR3: CASRTGQGRTEAFF. CDR3 DNA sequence: TGTGCCAGCAGAACGGGACAGGGGAGAACTGAAGCTTTCTTT.

The table lists this clonotype with many counts. This rearrangement joins TRBV30 to TRBJ2-3; D remains unclear. Germline CDR1 GTSNPN, CDR2 SVGIG (reference sequence). V was pared by 0 bases and J by 1 base, with 5 bases between. The CDR3 has 13 amino acids. CDR3 bases: TGTGCCTGGAGTGTAGGCGGCACAGATACGCAGTATTTT. Translating it yields CAWSVGGTDTQYF.

The chain employs TRBV3-1 and TRBJ2-7; D is unclear. Germline V gene data show CDR1 as LGHDT and CDR2 as YNNKEL (reference sequence). V gave up 2 bases and J gave up 2 bases, with 7 bases separating them. CDR3 length: 13 amino acids. CDR3 residues: CASSQIQAYEQYF. The CDR3 nucleotides read TGTGCCAGCAGCCAAATCCAGGCCTACGAGCAGTACTTC.

The CDR3 is CASSNPGPSPQFF. CDR3 nucleotide sequence: TGTGCCAGCAGTAATCCGGGTCCCAGCCCCCAGTTCTTC. This sequence joins TRBV12-3 or TRBV12-4 and TRBJ2-1, with unresolved D. This CDR3 spans 13 amino acids. The V and J ends lost 5 bases and 13 bases respectively, with 18 bases between them.

The gene calls are TRBV20-1 and TRBJ1-2; 8 bases line up with TRBD1. Per the germline V gene, CDR1 is DFQATT and CDR2 is SNEGSKA (reference sequence). CDR3 size: 14 residues. The ends lost 2 bases at V and 8 bases at J; junction bases unmatched: 10. The CDR3 bases are TGCAGTGCTAGATTTTCGGGACAGGTATTCGGCTACACCTTC. This gives the protein CSARFSGQVFGYTF.

This clonotype has a handful of counts. The V call is TRBV7-2, the J call TRBJ2-5, with TRBD2 matching over 7 bases. Trimming at V came to 3 bases and at J to 4 bases, leaving 11 bases not matched to a gene. This CDR3 contains 16 residues. The germline V gene encodes CDR1 SGHTA and CDR2 FQGNSA. The CDR3 bases are TGTGCCAGCAGCTTCTCAGCGGGGTCGGGGCGAGAGACCCAGTACTTC. The encoded protein is CASSFSAGSGRETQYF.

This clonotype was detected ten times or more. The V gene is TRBV7-2, the J gene TRBJ1-4, with 7 nucleotides matching TRBD1. The V gene's germline CDR1 is SGHTA and CDR2 FQGNSA. The J segment lost 5 bases and the V segment lost 3 bases, leaving 3 bases of the junction unmatched. The CDR3 length is 14 residues. The CDR3 sequence: CASSLRDSNEKLFF. The CDR3 bases are TGTGCCAGCAGCTTGAGGGACAGCAATGAAAAACTGTTTTTT.

The table lists this clonotype with a few counts. V and J are TRBV29-1 and TRBJ2-2; possibly TRBD2 for D (5 bases). Germline V CDR1 and CDR2: SQVTM, ANQGSEA. The CDR3 is 12 amino acids. V was shortened by 5 bases and J by 5 bases, with 9 bases between the two germline ends. CDR3 sequence (DNA): TGCAGCGTTCGGTGGAGGACCGGGGAGCTGTTTTTT. This gives the protein CSVRWRTGELFF.

The chain combines TRBV30 with TRBJ2-7; 7 nucleotides align to TRBD2. Germline CDR1 GTSNPN, CDR2 SVGIG (reference sequence). This CDR3 region has 13 residues. V lost 3 bases, J lost 7 bases, and 9 bases stayed unmatched. CDR3 sequence reads: CAWRRLASDEQYF. The CDR3 DNA is TGTGCCTGGAGACGACTAGCCTCCGATGAGCAGTACTTC.

This chain uses TRBV30 with TRBJ1-5; TRBD1 matches at 7 bases. V trimming: 1 base; J trimming: 2 bases; junction bases outside the gene matches: 2. CDR1 is GTSNPN, CDR2 SVGIG, per germline (reference sequence). This CDR3 has 14 amino acids. The CDR3 DNA sequence: TGTGCCTGGAGTGCAGGGGGGGGCAATCAGCCCCAGCATTTT. This sequence encodes CAWSAGGGNQPQHF.

This clonotype was seen a handful of times. The chain couples TRBV6-1 to TRBJ1-2; a possible D gene is TRBD1 (6 bases). The CDR3 loop spans 14 amino acids. With 8 bases removed from V and 8 bases from J, the gap between germline ends came to 21 bases. From germline, CDR1 is MNHNS and CDR2 SASEGT. CDR3 in amino acids: CASCAGPGAGGYTF. For the CDR3, the DNA is TGTGCCAGCTGTGCAGGGCCAGGGGCTGGGGGCTACACCTTC.